Each of the 18 T cell receptor beta chains below was sequenced from the same sample in a study of siplizumab effects on memory and regulatory T cells. Data came from immunoSEQ multiplex PCR; TCRdb stores just in-frame clones and leaves some out. The sample shows about 66,000 clones, just over 95% of them seen only once. Sequencing was performed on naive CD8+ T cells sorted from blood. The source of these receptors is a human donor in good health.

This clone occurred a few times. This chain joins TRBV19 and TRBJ1-2; D is ambiguous. The CDR3 runs to 13 residues. V lost 10 bases to trimming and J lost 8 bases, with 20 bases between them. Germline CDR1 LNHDA, CDR2 SQIVND (reference sequence). The CDR3, as DNA: TGTGCCACAAGTCCCCTAAGTACAGCCGGCTACACCTTC. It encodes CATSPLSTAGYTF.

This clone was seen just once. The chain uses TRBV5-6 and TRBJ2-1, with D uncertain. The CDR3 contains 13 residues. Trimming removed 2 bases at V and 5 bases at J, with 8 bases between. Germline V gene sequence: CDR1 SGHDT, CDR2 YYEEEE. CDR3 bases: TGTGCCAGCAGCTTAACGGAAAACAATGAGCAGTTCTTC. Its translation: CASSLTENNEQFF.

CDR3 amino acids: CASRERDPNTGELFF. The CDR3 region has the DNA TGCGCCAGCAGAGAACGTGACCCGAACACCGGGGAGCTGTTTTTT. The chain recombines TRBV4-1 with TRBJ2-2; D gene unclear. The CDR3 has 15 amino acids. The V gene's germline CDR1 is MGHRA and CDR2 YSYEKL. The germline V and J ends were trimmed by 6 bases and 0 bases, with 11 bases remaining between them.

V gene TRBV19 combines with J gene TRBJ2-2, with D unresolved. Germline CDR1 is LNHDA and CDR2 is SQIVND (reference sequence). CDR3 size: 13 residues. V lost 7 bases to trimming and J lost 4 bases, with 10 bases between them. CDR3: CASNPLGTGELFF. The CDR3 bases are TGTGCCAGTAACCCTCTAGGCACCGGGGAGCTGTTTTTT.

The gene calls are TRBV7-2 and TRBJ1-4; the match to TRBD1 covers 8 bases. The V and J ends lost 5 bases and 5 bases, in that order; junction bases with no gene match: 7. The CDR3 has 15 residues. Per the germline V gene, CDR1 is SGHTA and CDR2 is FQGNSA. The CDR3 DNA is TGTGCCAGCAGCGCCTACAGGGGGGAGAATGAAAAACTGTTTTTT. Amino acid sequence: CASSAYRGENEKLFF.

The chain links TRBV7-9 to TRBJ2-7, with D possibly being TRBD1 or TRBD2 (5 bases each). The CDR3 is 13 residues long. V was shortened by 5 bases and J by 6 bases, with 14 bases between the two germline ends. From germline, CDR1 is SEHNR and CDR2 FQNEAQ (reference sequence). This CDR3 reads CASSGAGTAEQYF. The CDR3 nucleotides read TGTGCCAGCAGCGGCGCAGGGACCGCCGAGCAGTACTTC.

V and J are TRBV2 and TRBJ1-5; TRBD1 agrees at 7 bases. The CDR3 runs to 14 residues. Germline-derived CDR1 and CDR2 are SNHLY and FYNNEI. V was pared by 6 bases and J by 1 base, with 3 bases of the junction left unmatched. The CDR3 bases are TGTGCCAGCAGGGGCAGGGGGAGCAATCAGCCCCAGCATTTT. Translation: CASRGRGSNQPQHF.

The chain uses TRBV27 and TRBJ2-5; the D call may be TRBD1 or TRBD2 (5 bases each). Deletions cut 0 bases from V and 5 bases from J, with 10 bases between. The germline CDR1 and CDR2 sequences are MNHEY and SMNVEV (reference sequence). The CDR3 consists of 14 residues. Here the CDR3 DNA reads TGTGCCAGCAGTTTATCAGGCTGGGGGGAGACCCAGTACTTC. Its translation is CASSLSGWGETQYF.

The chain carries TRBV7-9 and TRBJ2-1; D is perhaps TRBD1 or TRBD2 (5 bases each). The CDR3 length is 17 residues. From germline, CDR1 is SEHNR and CDR2 FQNEAQ (reference sequence). The V end was cut by 3 bases, the J end by 0 bases, with 15 bases between. The chain's CDR3 is CASSFLLGGSSYNEQFF. The CDR3 DNA sequence: TGTGCCAGCAGCTTTCTCCTTGGGGGAAGCTCCTACAATGAGCAGTTCTTC.

With respect to this clone: Other nucleotide sequences in the sample specify the same CDR3. The J gene is TRBJ2-7, the V gene TRBV27; 7 nucleotides match TRBD1. CDR3 size: 15 residues. From germline, CDR1 is MNHEY and CDR2 SMNVEV (reference sequence). V trimming: 5 bases; J trimming: 0 bases; junction bases outside the gene matches: 7. The DNA for the CDR3 is TGTGCCAGCAGTCCCTCCGGGACAGCCTCCTACGAGCAGTACTTC. This translates into CASSPSGTASYEQYF.

The V and J genes are TRBV11-2 and TRBJ2-7; the D gene is possibly TRBD2 (5 bases). The CDR3 consists of 12 residues. Germline V gene lookup returns CDR1 SGHAT and CDR2 FQNNGV. V was pared by 4 bases and J by 2 bases, with 6 bases between. CDR3 protein: CASSSGTYEQYF. CDR3 nucleotide sequence: TGTGCCAGCAGCTCGGGGACCTACGAGCAGTACTTC.

The rearrangement links TRBV4-1 to TRBJ2-1; no clear D gene. Germline lookup yields CDR1 MGHRA and CDR2 YSYEKL. There are 13 residues in the CDR3. V shed 0 bases and J shed 4 bases, with 4 bases lying between them. The CDR3: CASSQDGYNEQFF. CDR3 coding DNA: TGCGCCAGCAGCCAAGATGGTTACAATGAGCAGTTCTTC.

This chain uses TRBV15 with TRBJ2-5, with D tentatively TRBD2 (5 bases). CDR3 length: 14 amino acids. Germline values: CDR1 LNHNV, CDR2 YYDKDF (reference sequence). V was clipped by 7 bases and J by 5 bases, with 17 bases between them. CDR3 in DNA: TGTGCCACCACCGAGGGTAGAGTGGTTGAGACCCAGTACTTC. Translation: CATTEGRVVETQYF.

This rearrangement joins TRBV5-6 to TRBJ2-3, with D hard to call. CDR3 length: 17 residues. Germline V gene data show CDR1 as SGHDT and CDR2 as YYEEEE. The germline V and J ends were trimmed by 7 bases and 0 bases, with 21 bases remaining between them. The CDR3 region is CASEVSTVFVSTDTQYF. The CDR3 nucleotides are TGTGCCAGCGAAGTTAGTACCGTTTTCGTGAGCACAGATACGCAGTATTTT.

This clone appeared once. J is TRBJ2-7 and V is TRBV4-2; TRBD2 aligns across 8 bases. Germline trimming cut 5 bases from V and 2 bases from J; bases unmatched to any gene: 8. CDR1 and CDR2 from the germline V gene are LGHNA and YNFKEQ. This CDR3 spans 15 amino acids. DNA of the CDR3: TGTGCCAGCAGCTCAAGCAATAGCGGGGCCTACGAGCAGTACTTC. This translates into CASSSSNSGAYEQYF.

The genes are TRBV6-1 and TRBJ2-1; TRBD2 matches 12 bases. Germline assignment: CDR1 MNHNS and CDR2 SASEGT. The ends lost 5 bases at V and 15 bases at J; junction bases unmatched: 8. CDR3 length: 13 residues. The CDR3, as DNA: TGTGCCAGCAGTAGAACTAGCGGGGGGTTTCGGTTCTTC. As protein: CASSRTSGGFRFF.

This chain joins TRBV27 and TRBJ2-7; tentative D call: TRBD1 (6 bases). The CDR3 runs to 13 residues. The V end was cut by 4 bases, the J end by 2 bases, with 9 bases between. Germline assignment: CDR1 MNHEY and CDR2 SMNVEV (reference sequence). CDR3 amino acids: CASSYGQTYEQYF. The CDR3 DNA follows: TGTGCCAGCAGTTATGGACAGACCTACGAGCAGTACTTC.

This chain joins TRBV6-5 and TRBJ1-2, with D possibly being TRBD1 (5 bases). This CDR3 spans 15 amino acids. Trimming removed 0 bases at V and 0 bases at J, with 8 bases between. Looked up from germline, CDR1 is MNHEY and CDR2 is SVGAGI. CDR3 protein: CASSYSDISNYGYTF. For the CDR3, the DNA is TGTGCCAGCAGTTACTCGGACATTTCTAACTATGGCTACACCTTC.